Listed below are T cell receptor beta chains from one sample, sequenced in a study of T cell responses to AZD1222 COVID-19 vaccine. The data were produced by immunoSEQ multiplex PCR, yet TCRdb's version contains in-frame clones alone and is incomplete. The table lists about 130,000 clones, 80% to 90% of them singletons. The material was peripheral blood, obtained on day 0 of AZD1222 vaccination. These receptors were obtained from an adult in good health. Each CDR3 is given with its conserved first and last residue. D genes are given only for firm matches. Size is stated for part of the rows, as once, few or many counts, or as a class when the clone is expanded.

d_gene: .
j_gene: TRBJ2-7
v_gene: TRBV7-9
abundance: .
CDR3nt: TGTGCCAGCTCCCCGGGCGGGTCCTCCTACGAGCAGTACTTC
CDR3aa: CASSPGGSSYEQYF

d_gene: TRBD1
j_gene: TRBJ2-7
v_gene: TRBV3-1/TRBV3-2
abundance: .
CDR3nt: TGTGCCAGCAGCCAACGGACAGGGGATAGCGAGCAGTACTTC
CDR3aa: CASSQRTGDSEQYF

d_gene: .
j_gene: TRBJ2-4
v_gene: TRBV15
abundance: .
CDR3nt: TGTGCCACCAGCACGGAGGTGGCGGCCAAAAACATTCAGTACTTC
CDR3aa: CATSTEVAAKNIQYF

d_gene: .
j_gene: TRBJ2-5
v_gene: TRBV12-3/TRBV12-4
abundance: once
CDR3nt: TGTGCCAGCAGTTTTTTAGAGACCCAGTACTTC
CDR3aa: CASSFLETQYF

d_gene: TRBD2
j_gene: TRBJ2-1
v_gene: TRBV7-6
abundance: .
CDR3nt: TGTGCCAGCAGCTTAGAGGGACTAGCGGGGGGCAATGAGCAGTTCTTC
CDR3aa: CASSLEGLAGGNEQFF

d_gene: TRBD1
j_gene: TRBJ1-2
v_gene: TRBV7-9
abundance: .
CDR3nt: TGTGCCAGCAGCTTAGGGGGACAGGGCGGCTATGGCTACACCTTC
CDR3aa: CASSLGGQGGYGYTF

d_gene: .
j_gene: TRBJ2-3
v_gene: TRBV5-4
abundance: once
CDR3nt: TGTGCCAGCAGCTTTAAGTTGGGCACAGATACGCAGTATTTT
CDR3aa: CASSFKLGTDTQYF

d_gene: .
j_gene: TRBJ1-1
v_gene: TRBV18
abundance: few
CDR3nt: TGTGCCAGCTCACCACCAGTGAACACTGAAGCTTTCTTT
CDR3aa: CASSPPVNTEAFF

d_gene: .
j_gene: TRBJ2-3
v_gene: TRBV24-1
abundance: .
CDR3nt: TGTGCCACCAGTAAGGACCCCACCACAGATACGCAGTATTTT
CDR3aa: CATSKDPTTDTQYF

d_gene: TRBD1
j_gene: TRBJ1-2
v_gene: TRBV5-6
abundance: .
CDR3nt: TGTGCCAGCAGCCAACAGGGGGCCCGCTATGGCTACACCTTC
CDR3aa: CASSQQGARYGYTF

d_gene: .
j_gene: TRBJ2-7
v_gene: TRBV10-1
abundance: .
CDR3nt: TGCGCCAGCAGTGGACAGTCCTACGAGCAGTACTTC
CDR3aa: CASSGQSYEQYF

d_gene: .
j_gene: TRBJ2-4
v_gene: TRBV7-3
abundance: .
CDR3nt: TGTGCCAGCAGCCCCTCCCGGGCCTTCCCAAACATTCAGTACTTC
CDR3aa: CASSPSRAFPNIQYF

d_gene: .
j_gene: TRBJ2-1
v_gene: TRBV6-2/TRBV6-3
abundance: .
CDR3nt: TGTGCCAGCAGCTCCGCCTCTGAGCAGTTCTTC
CDR3aa: CASSSASEQFF

d_gene: .
j_gene: TRBJ2-2
v_gene: TRBV4-2
abundance: few
CDR3nt: TGTGCCAGCAGCCAAGAGGGGATCACCGGGGAGCTGTTTTTT
CDR3aa: CASSQEGITGELFF

d_gene: TRBD1
j_gene: TRBJ1-2
v_gene: TRBV19
abundance: .
CDR3nt: TGTGCCAGTAGTACATCGCGACAGGGGCACTATGGCTACACCTTC
CDR3aa: CASSTSRQGHYGYTF

d_gene: .
j_gene: TRBJ1-2
v_gene: TRBV4-1
abundance: .
CDR3nt: TGCGCCAGCAGCCAAGATAGTCTAAGAAACTATGGCTACACCTTC
CDR3aa: CASSQDSLRNYGYTF

d_gene: .
j_gene: TRBJ2-3
v_gene: TRBV11-1
abundance: .
CDR3nt: TGTGCCAGCAGTCCTGGACAGACGCTCTCGGATACGCAGTATTTT
CDR3aa: CASSPGQTLSDTQYF

d_gene: TRBD1
j_gene: TRBJ1-1
v_gene: TRBV6-5
abundance: .
CDR3nt: TGTGCCAGCAAAGTCACGGGACAGGGATTTTCCCCGGCTTTCTTT
CDR3aa: CASKVTGQGFSPAFF

d_gene: .
j_gene: TRBJ2-5
v_gene: TRBV9
abundance: .
CDR3nt: TGTGCCAGCAGCGGAGTCGAGAGCTCCGGGACGGAGGCCCAGTACTTC
CDR3aa: CASSGVESSGTEAQYF

d_gene: TRBD2
j_gene: TRBJ2-4
v_gene: TRBV6-2/TRBV6-3
abundance: .
CDR3nt: TGTGCCAGCAGTCCGGTAGCGGGAGCTCGCAGAAACATTCAGTACTTC
CDR3aa: CASSPVAGARRNIQYF

d_gene: TRBD1
j_gene: TRBJ1-2
v_gene: TRBV18
abundance: few
CDR3nt: TGTGCCAGCTCACCCCAGGGACAGGGATCAGATGGCTACACCTTC
CDR3aa: CASSPQGQGSDGYTF

d_gene: .
j_gene: TRBJ1-3
v_gene: TRBV12-3/TRBV12-4
abundance: .
CDR3nt: TGTGCCAGCAGCCCCGATGGAAACACCATATATTTT
CDR3aa: CASSPDGNTIYF

d_gene: TRBD1
j_gene: TRBJ1-2
v_gene: TRBV11-2
abundance: .
CDR3nt: TGTGCCAGCAGCGCTAGCCAGGGGGGACGAAATGGCTACACCTTC
CDR3aa: CASSASQGGRNGYTF

d_gene: .
j_gene: TRBJ1-1
v_gene: TRBV18
abundance: .
CDR3nt: TGTGCCAGCTCACCCCAACCACAGGTTGTGAACACTGAAGCTTTCTTT
CDR3aa: CASSPQPQVVNTEAFF

d_gene: .
j_gene: TRBJ2-5
v_gene: TRBV29-1
abundance: .
CDR3nt: TGCAGCCTTCGGGGTTACCAAGAGACCCAGTACTTC
CDR3aa: CSLRGYQETQYF

d_gene: .
j_gene: TRBJ2-3
v_gene: TRBV29-1
abundance: .
CDR3nt: TGCAGCGCCGAAGCTAGCGAGCGGGCCACAGCGCCCCAGTATTTT
CDR3aa: CSAEASERATAPQYF

d_gene: .
j_gene: TRBJ2-2
v_gene: TRBV5-1
abundance: .
CDR3nt: TGCGCCAGCAGCTTGGACGGGGCAGGGGAGCTGTTTTTT
CDR3aa: CASSLDGAGELFF

d_gene: .
j_gene: TRBJ2-3
v_gene: TRBV9
abundance: .
CDR3nt: TGTGCCAGCAGCGTAGTCCCTCGTTGGGGCACAGATACGCAGTATTTT
CDR3aa: CASSVVPRWGTDTQYF

d_gene: .
j_gene: TRBJ1-4
v_gene: TRBV9
abundance: .
CDR3nt: TGTGCCAGCAGCGTAGGAGGGACCAATAATGAAAAACTGTTTTTT
CDR3aa: CASSVGGTNNEKLFF

d_gene: TRBD2
j_gene: TRBJ2-4
v_gene: TRBV3-1/TRBV3-2
abundance: .
CDR3nt: TGTGCCAGCAGTCTAGCGGGAGTACAGGGAAACATTCAGTACTTC
CDR3aa: CASSLAGVQGNIQYF

d_gene: TRBD2
j_gene: TRBJ2-1
v_gene: TRBV24-1
abundance: once
CDR3nt: TGTGCCACCAGTGATCCCAGCGGGAGGGCAGATGAGCAGTTCTTC
CDR3aa: CATSDPSGRADEQFF

d_gene: .
j_gene: TRBJ1-2
v_gene: TRBV28
abundance: .
CDR3nt: TGTGCCAGCACTACGGGATTGGGCTATGGCTACACCTTC
CDR3aa: CASTTGLGYGYTF

d_gene: .
j_gene: TRBJ2-1
v_gene: TRBV6-5
abundance: .
CDR3nt: TGTGCCAGCAGTTTACGGGGGCTTAACAATGAGCAGTTCTTC
CDR3aa: CASSLRGLNNEQFF

d_gene: .
j_gene: TRBJ1-1
v_gene: TRBV5-1
abundance: .
CDR3nt: TGCGCCAGCAGCTTCGTATACCAGGGGAACACTGAAGCTTTCTTT
CDR3aa: CASSFVYQGNTEAFF

d_gene: .
j_gene: TRBJ2-7
v_gene: TRBV29-1
abundance: once
CDR3nt: TGCAGCGTTGAAGATGGAGGGGGGGCCTACGAGCAGTACTTC
CDR3aa: CSVEDGGGAYEQYF

d_gene: TRBD1
j_gene: TRBJ1-1
v_gene: TRBV7-9
abundance: .
CDR3nt: TGTGCCAGCAGCTTAGCGGGAATAAAGGACAGGCACCTGAACACTGAAGCTTTCTTT
CDR3aa: CASSLAGIKDRHLNTEAFF

d_gene: .
j_gene: TRBJ1-1
v_gene: TRBV7-9
abundance: .
CDR3nt: TGTGCCAGCAGCCGTGGGGACACTGAAGCTTTCTTT
CDR3aa: CASSRGDTEAFF

d_gene: .
j_gene: TRBJ2-5
v_gene: TRBV5-8
abundance: .
CDR3nt: TGTGCCAGCAGCTTCTCTGGGACCCAGTACTTC
CDR3aa: CASSFSGTQYF

d_gene: .
j_gene: TRBJ2-2
v_gene: TRBV2
abundance: .
CDR3nt: TGTGCCAGCAGTGAAATCGTCCCCGGGGAGCTGTTTTTT
CDR3aa: CASSEIVPGELFF

d_gene: TRBD2
j_gene: TRBJ2-7
v_gene: TRBV15
abundance: .
CDR3nt: TGTGCCACCAGCAGAGATCTAGTTAGCGGGAGTATCGCCTACGAGCAGTACTTC
CDR3aa: CATSRDLVSGSIAYEQYF

d_gene: .
j_gene: TRBJ1-1
v_gene: TRBV19
abundance: .
CDR3nt: TGTGCCAGTAGTTCATTCAGGGTGAGCACTGAAGCTTTCTTT
CDR3aa: CASSSFRVSTEAFF

d_gene: .
j_gene: TRBJ1-2
v_gene: TRBV7-8
abundance: .
CDR3nt: TGTGCCAGCAGCTTAAGCGGGATCGGGGGGTATAACTATGGCTACACCTTC
CDR3aa: CASSLSGIGGYNYGYTF

d_gene: .
j_gene: TRBJ1-1
v_gene: TRBV5-5
abundance: few
CDR3nt: TGTGCCAGCAGCTTGCATCCCGGAGGGGGGAACACTGAAGCTTTCTTT
CDR3aa: CASSLHPGGGNTEAFF

d_gene: .
j_gene: TRBJ2-5
v_gene: TRBV4-2
abundance: .
CDR3nt: TGTGCCAGCAGCCAAGAATTGGACAGCTTGGGAGAGACCCAGTACTTC
CDR3aa: CASSQELDSLGETQYF

d_gene: TRBD1
j_gene: TRBJ2-7
v_gene: TRBV19
abundance: .
CDR3nt: TGTGCCAGTAAGGACAGGGACCACGAGCAGTACTTC
CDR3aa: CASKDRDHEQYF

d_gene: .
j_gene: TRBJ2-5
v_gene: TRBV11-3
abundance: .
CDR3nt: TGTGCCAGCAGCTTAGATTGGGGGATGGAGACCCAGTACTTC
CDR3aa: CASSLDWGMETQYF

d_gene: .
j_gene: TRBJ2-7
v_gene: TRBV6-5
abundance: once
CDR3nt: TGTGCCAGCAGTTACGGTGGGTTAACCAACGAGCAGTACTTC
CDR3aa: CASSYGGLTNEQYF

d_gene: TRBD1
j_gene: TRBJ1-2
v_gene: TRBV11-2
abundance: .
CDR3nt: TGTGCCAGCAGCTTAGGACAGGGGAGCTATGGCTACACCTTC
CDR3aa: CASSLGQGSYGYTF

d_gene: TRBD2
j_gene: TRBJ2-5
v_gene: TRBV9
abundance: .
CDR3nt: TGTGCCAGCAGTCCTATCGGGACTAGCCAAGAGACCCAGTACTTC
CDR3aa: CASSPIGTSQETQYF